The TCR beta chain under discussion was sequenced for a study of blood T cell repertoires in COVID-19. This clone has a single count. Measured with immunoSEQ multiplex PCR; TCRdb has only the in-frame clones, and not every one. The sample has 120,000 to 150,000 clones, roughly 80% seen once. Germline CDR1 reads LNHDA; CDR2 reads SQIVND (reference sequence). V shed 3 bases and J shed 4 bases, with 7 bases lying between them. The CDR3 is 12 residues long. This sequence was found in a human donor in a cohort sampled during active COVID-19. Input material: peripheral blood. This chain links TRBV19 with TRBJ2-7; D is uncertain. CDR3: CASSIPGYEQYF. The CDR3 DNA follows: TGTGCCAGTAGTATCCCGGGTTACGAGCAGTACTTC.